The rows below give T cell receptor beta chains drawn from one sample of a study of blood T cells in healthy people across ages. TCRdb recomputed calls from the 5' RACE reads with MiXCR, one row per CDR3 protein. The sample has 540,000 or so distinct CDR3 sequences; around 24% are singletons. These data also formed part of another study, on T cells of mothers and their children.

Sequencing used blood. The source of these receptors is a boy aged 5-17 years in good health. The CDR3 runs from the conserved cysteine through the conserved F or W. The D gene is left open where the match is weak. A clone size is listed for some rows: how often the clone was seen (once, few, many), or a class if it is expanded.

>TRBJ2-3|TRBD2|-|TRBV20-1
CSGLAGADTQYF
TGCAGTGGACTAGCGGGAGCAGATACGCAGTATTTT
>TRBJ2-1|-|few|TRBV7-2
CASSLTPTGLSGEQFF
TGTGCCAGCAGCCTGACTCCAACAGGGCTTAGCGGTGAGCAGTTCTTC
>TRBJ2-7|-|-|TRBV28
CASTMSPFYEQYF
TGTGCCAGCACCATGTCCCCCTTCTACGAGCAGTACTTC
>TRBJ1-1|-|few|TRBV20-1
CSAYRDGGTEAFF
TGCAGTGCGTACAGGGACGGAGGGACTGAAGCTTTCTTT
>TRBJ1-4|-|few|TRBV4-3
CASSQDLTGNNEKLFF
TGCGCCAGCAGCCAAGACCTTACGGGGAACAATGAAAAACTGTTTTTT
>TRBJ2-1|TRBD2|-|TRBV20-1
CSAIQLAHNEQFF
TGCAGTGCTATACAACTAGCGCACAATGAGCAGTTCTTC
>TRBJ2-3|-|few|TRBV7-3
CASSLSPGLRTDTQYF
TGTGCCAGCAGCTTATCGCCGGGACTTCGCACAGATACGCAGTATTTT
>TRBJ2-1|-|-|TRBV3-1
CASRKDHSYNEQFF
TGTGCCAGCAGAAAGGACCACTCCTACAATGAGCAGTTCTTC
>TRBJ2-7|-|-|TRBV28
CASTGLGGLKYEQYF
TGTGCCAGCACCGGCTTGGGGGGGCTTAAGTACGAGCAGTACTTC
>TRBJ1-2|TRBD1|few|TRBV10-3
CAIRTWDRENYGYTF
TGTGCCATCAGGACCTGGGACAGGGAGAACTATGGCTACACCTTC
>TRBJ2-3|TRBD2|-|TRBV7-2
CASSLGALAATSTDTQYF
TGTGCCAGCAGCTTAGGGGCTCTAGCGGCCACTAGCACAGATACGCAGTATTTT
>TRBJ2-1|TRBD1|-|TRBV5-1
CASSGTGEHNEQFF
TGCGCCAGCAGTGGGACAGGGGAACACAATGAGCAGTTCTTC
>TRBJ2-1|TRBD2|-|TRBV14
CASSQVGLAELYNEQFF
TGTGCCAGCAGCCAAGTGGGCCTAGCGGAGCTCTACAATGAGCAGTTCTTC
>TRBJ2-4|-|-|TRBV29-1
CSVVVTRLQNRAKNIQYF
TGCAGCGTTGTTGTCACACGATTACAGAACAGAGCCAAAAACATTCAGTACTTC
>TRBJ2-7|-|-|TRBV28
CASSLGGASRWSYEQYF
TGTGCCAGCAGTTTAGGGGGGGCGTCACGGTGGTCCTACGAGCAGTACTTC
>TRBJ2-4|-|-|TRBV7-2
CASSQDWSYHIQYF
TGTGCCAGCAGCCAGGACTGGTCTTATCACATTCAGTACTTC
>TRBJ2-3|TRBD2|-|TRBV11-2
CASSLGGGPSTQYF
TGTGCCAGCAGCTTAGGCGGGGGTCCTTCTACGCAGTATTTT
>TRBJ1-1|-|-|TRBV7-9
CARLDWNTEAFF
TGTGCCCGCTTAGACTGGAACACTGAAGCTTTCTTT
>TRBJ2-2|-|-|TRBV10-3
CAIGSPGELFF
TGTGCCATCGGGTCCCCCGGGGAGCTGTTTTTT
>TRBJ2-5|TRBD1|few|TRBV12-3/TRBV12-4
CASSPDRVKETQYF
TGTGCCAGCAGCCCGGACAGGGTGAAAGAGACCCAGTACTTC
>TRBJ2-1|-|-|TRBV27
CASRAGEYNEQFF
TGTGCCAGCAGGGCAGGGGAGTACAATGAGCAGTTCTTC
>TRBJ2-2|-|few|TRBV21-1
CASSKSKLGSAGELFF
TGTGCCAGCAGCAAATCGAAACTAGGGAGCGCCGGGGAGCTGTTTTTT
>TRBJ2-1|-|-|TRBV7-2
CASSLAVGEGGYNEQFF
TGTGCCAGCAGCTTAGCGGTAGGGGAAGGAGGGTACAATGAGCAGTTCTTC
>TRBJ2-1|TRBD2|-|TRBV20-1
CSARDQASGSYNEQFF
TGCAGTGCTAGAGATCAGGCTAGCGGGAGTTACAATGAGCAGTTCTTC
>TRBJ2-2|TRBD1|many|TRBV5-5
CASSPRDSPSGELFF
TGTGCCAGCAGCCCCCGGGACAGCCCATCCGGGGAGCTGTTTTTT
>TRBJ1-2|-|few|TRBV9
CASSGGDGPYGYTF
TGTGCCAGCAGCGGCGGCGACGGCCCCTATGGCTACACCTTC
>TRBJ2-3|TRBD2|few|TRBV7-2
CASSLGLAGGWDTDTQYF
TGTGCCAGCAGCTTAGGGCTAGCGGGAGGATGGGACACAGATACGCAGTATTTT
>TRBJ2-2|TRBD1|many|TRBV5-1
CASSWDRANTGELFF
TGCGCCAGCAGCTGGGACAGGGCGAACACCGGGGAGCTGTTTTTT
>TRBJ2-5|TRBD1|-|TRBV28
CAGSRGTAFGETQYF
TGTGCCGGCAGTAGAGGGACAGCCTTTGGGGAGACCCAGTACTTC
>TRBJ1-1|-|-|TRBV7-9
CASSWGGQLNTEAFF
TGTGCCAGCAGCTGGGGTGGGCAGCTGAACACTGAAGCTTTCTTT
>TRBJ2-5|-|-|TRBV2
CASSSGRKGSLF
TGTGCCAGCAGTTCCGGACGGAAAGGTTCGCTCTTC
>TRBJ2-3|-|few|TRBV7-9
CASSDRGRGRDADTQYF
TGTGCCAGCAGCGACCGCGGGCGCGGGCGGGACGCAGATACGCAGTATTTT
>TRBJ2-1|-|many|TRBV21-1
CASSPRTKSSYNEQFF
TGTGCCAGCAGCCCTCGGACAAAAAGCTCCTACAATGAGCAGTTCTTC
>TRBJ1-2|-|-|TRBV5-1
CASSLEPSNYGYTF
TGCGCCAGCAGCTTGGAGCCGTCCAACTATGGCTACACCTTC
>TRBJ2-7|TRBD2|-|TRBV19
CASSPSGTHNEQYF
TGTGCCAGTAGCCCTAGCGGGACCCATAACGAGCAGTACTTC
>TRBJ2-7|-|-|TRBV7-8
CASSPLRGGGLDEQYF
TGTGCCAGCAGCCCTTTAAGGGGAGGGGGGCTTGACGAGCAGTACTTC
>TRBJ2-7|-|few|TRBV11-2
CASGFGSQKYEQYF
TGTGCCAGCGGCTTTGGTTCTCAAAAGTACGAGCAGTACTTC
>TRBJ2-5|TRBD2|many|TRBV20-1
CSARVGEGSETQYF
TGCAGTGCTAGAGTAGGGGAGGGTTCGGAGACCCAGTACTTC
>TRBJ1-1|-|few|TRBV6-2/TRBV6-3
CASSYRREAAEAFF
TGTGCCAGCAGTTACAGGCGGGAGGCGGCTGAAGCTTTCTTT
>TRBJ2-1|TRBD1|-|TRBV5-1
CASSLVYPGTGGWDEQFF
TGCGCCAGCAGCTTGGTGTATCCCGGGACAGGAGGTTGGGATGAGCAGTTCTTC
>TRBJ2-3|-|-|TRBV7-9
CASSLTRPDTQYF
TGTGCCAGCAGCTTAACTCGCCCAGATACGCAGTATTTT
>TRBJ1-1|TRBD1|few|TRBV29-1
CSVPSDREDEAFF
TGCAGCGTCCCCTCGGACAGGGAGGATGAAGCTTTCTTT
>TRBJ2-2|-|few|TRBV5-1
CASSHIPGTGATGELFF
TGCGCCAGCAGCCACATCCCGGGTACGGGGGCTACCGGGGAGCTGTTTTTT
>TRBJ2-7|-|-|TRBV4-1
CASSREAGPTSYEQYF
TGCGCCAGCAGCCGGGAAGCAGGACCTACTAGCTACGAGCAGTACTTC
>TRBJ2-5|TRBD1|few|TRBV3-1
CASSPTGVLGETQYF
TGTGCCAGCAGCCCTACAGGGGTTCTTGGCGAGACCCAGTACTTC
>TRBJ2-1|TRBD1|once|TRBV7-2
CASSLGQTISYNEQFF
TGTGCCAGCAGCTTGGGACAGACGATTTCCTACAATGAGCAGTTCTTC
>TRBJ1-5|-|few|TRBV20-1
CSARHPEGQWQPQHF
TGCAGTGCTAGACACCCCGAAGGACAGTGGCAGCCCCAGCATTTT
>TRBJ2-2|-|few|TRBV27
CASSPLLVTSLRELFF
TGTGCCAGCAGTCCGCTTTTGGTGACAAGTCTCCGGGAGCTGTTTTTT
>TRBJ2-2|-|-|TRBV15
CATSREMVTGELFF
TGTGCCACCAGCAGAGAGATGGTCACCGGGGAGCTGTTTTTT
>TRBJ2-1|-|few|TRBV7-2
CASSLDYRVNEQFF
TGTGCCAGCAGCTTAGACTATAGGGTCAATGAGCAGTTCTTC
>TRBJ2-6|-|-|TRBV6-2/TRBV6-3
CASRWRRDAYSGANVPTF
TGTGCCAGCAGGTGGAGGCGGGACGCCTACTCTGGGGCCAACGTCCCGACTTTC
>TRBJ2-7|TRBD2|once|TRBV20-1
CSALYSGRSYEQYF
TGCAGTGCACTCTATAGCGGGAGGAGCTACGAGCAGTACTTC
>TRBJ1-2|-|-|TRBV11-1
CASSRRGNYGYTF
TGTGCCAGCAGCAGGAGGGGTAACTATGGCTACACCTTC
>TRBJ1-3|-|-|TRBV7-2
CASSRTALSGNTIYF
TGTGCCAGCAGCCGCACAGCCCTCTCTGGAAACACCATATATTTT
>TRBJ2-4|-|few|TRBV14
CASSQSSVVNIQYF
TGTGCCAGCAGCCAATCGAGTGTAGTGAACATTCAGTACTTC